This T cell receptor (beta chain) was sequenced for a study of technical replicates of blood from a few donors. Method: immunoSEQ multiplex PCR; TCRdb's copy keeps in-frame clones and lacks some. The sample records around 80,000 clones, 93% being singletons. This clone was detected only once. The sequenced material came from T cells isolated from PBMCs. The clonotype comes from a human donor in good health.

In DNA, the CDR3 is TGTGCCAGCAGCTTATCAGGGCAGGCAAGATTTAATCAGCCCCAGCATTTT. Translating it yields CASSLSGQARFNQPQHF. The gene calls are TRBV11-2 and TRBJ1-5; perhaps TRBD1 as D (5 bases). Deletions cut 2 bases from V and 4 bases from J, with 18 bases between. The length of the CDR3 is 17 residues. The V gene's germline CDR1 is SGHAT and CDR2 FQNNGV.